These 3 T cell receptor beta chains originate from one sample sequenced in a study of PD-L1 blockade in urothelial cancer (dated by TCRdb to 2016 to 2017). The time point label, as the study defines it: peripheral blood 6 weeks after treatment start. Libraries were prepared through the immunoSEQ multiplex PCR assay. In TCRdb, the immuneACCESS table is reduced to in-frame sequences with V and J assigned. These tables do not hold every clone; where another copy was compared, an unresolved V gene accounts for under half, and the others remain unexplained. The table for this sample lists around 40,000 clones; roughly 84% of them were counted only once. The top ten constitute approximately 2.4% of the sample. Sequencing was performed on PBMCs, taken around atezolizumab (anti-PD-L1) treatment. Receptor source: a man in his 70s with urothelial cancer.

J is TRBJ2-5 and V is TRBV7-9; TRBD1 aligns across 10 bases. The CDR3 extends over 16 amino acids. CDR1 is SEHNR, CDR2 FQNEAQ, per germline (reference sequence). V shed 0 bases, J shed 0 bases, and the junction held 1 base outside the gene matches. In DNA form, the CDR3 reads TGTGCCAGCAGCTTAGCCGGGACAGGGGACCAAGAGACCCAGTACTTC. It encodes CASSLAGTGDQETQYF.

This clone was seen only a few times. The CDR3 spells CASGGQAGEQYF. The CDR3 coding sequence is TGTGCCAGCGGTGGACAGGCGGGCGAGCAGTACTTC. The chain is built from TRBV6-6 and TRBJ2-7; 7 bases are shared with TRBD1. CDR3 length: 12 amino acids. Germline V gene data show CDR1 as MNHNY and CDR2 as SVGAGI (reference sequence). V gave up 8 bases and J gave up 6 bases; unmatched junction bases: 7.

This chain connects TRBV15 to TRBJ1-5; D is unclear. The CDR3 extends over 13 amino acids. Germline V gene lookup returns CDR1 LNHNV and CDR2 YYDKDF (reference sequence). Trimming left V 3 bases short and J 7 bases short, with 10 bases between. The CDR3 nucleotides read TGTGCCACCAGCAGCCTGAGCACCCAGCCCCAGCATTTT. It codes for CATSSLSTQPQHF.